These T cell receptor beta chains were read from a single sample in a study of blood T cell repertoires in COVID-19. Libraries were prepared by immunoSEQ multiplex PCR; TCRdb keeps only in-frame clonotypes and omits some of them. The sample shows 130,000 to 150,000 clones, approximately 89% of them seen only once. Specimen: peripheral blood. These receptors were taken from a human donor in a cohort sampled during active COVID-19. CDR3s include the opening cysteine and the closing phenylalanine or tryptophan. A D gene is named only where the DNA matches it firmly. Size tells how often a clone was seen (once, few, many) or the class of an expanded clone, and some rows leave it out.

>NA|TRBJ1-5|TRBV6-5|NA
TGTGCCAGCAGACCCGGACAGAATCAGCCCCAGCATTTT
CASRPGQNQPQHF
>NA|TRBJ2-1|TRBV7-9|few
TGTGCCAGCAGCTTAAGGGGTAGCTCCTACAATGAGCAGTTCTTC
CASSLRGSSYNEQFF
>TRBD1|TRBJ1-2|TRBV27|NA
TGTGCCAGCAGCCACGGACAGGGCTATGGCTACACCTTC
CASSHGQGYGYTF
>NA|TRBJ1-1|TRBV4-3|NA
TGCGCCAGCAGCCAAGATGCGCCAAGCGCTGAAGCTTTCTTT
CASSQDAPSAEAFF
>TRBD2|TRBJ2-5|TRBV19|NA
TGTGCCAGTAGTCGACTAGCGGGGTACGGGGAGACCCAGTACTTC
CASSRLAGYGETQYF
>NA|TRBJ1-6|TRBV5-1|NA
TGCGCCAGCAGCTTATCTTCCGGGGTAGGAAATTCACCCCTCCACTTT
CASSLSSGVGNSPLHF
>NA|TRBJ2-3|TRBV9|NA
TGTGCCAGCAGCGTAGCCGGCGGGGTCACAGATACGCAGTATTTT
CASSVAGGVTDTQYF
>NA|TRBJ2-1|TRBV7-2|NA
TGTGCCAGCAGCTTAAAGGAGTTGTGGCAGTTCTTC
CASSLKELWQFF
>NA|TRBJ2-1|TRBV5-1|NA
TGCGCCAGCAGCTTGATGGACTCTTACAATGAGCAGTTCTTC
CASSLMDSYNEQFF
>NA|TRBJ2-4|TRBV24-1|NA
TGTGCCACCAGTGCGGGCGGGTGTTGCGGGGAACCGACTCTAGCCAAAAACATTCAGTACTTC
CATSAGGCCGEPTLAKNIQYF
>TRBD2|TRBJ2-3|TRBV7-3|NA
TGTGCCAGCAGCTCCGGGGGGGCCCCAGATACGCAGTATTTT
CASSSGGAPDTQYF
>NA|TRBJ2-4|TRBV5-6|NA
TGTGCCAGCAGCGACGACAAGGGACTCCTAGCCAAAAACATTCAGTACTTC
CASSDDKGLLAKNIQYF
>NA|TRBJ2-5|TRBV11-1|NA
TGTGCCAGCAGCTTAGACGCGGAGACCCAGTACTTC
CASSLDAETQYF
>TRBD2|TRBJ2-7|TRBV3-1/TRBV3-2|NA
TGTGCCAGCAGCCAAGGGGCGGGGGTTGGCTCCTACGAGCAGTACTTC
CASSQGAGVGSYEQYF
>NA|TRBJ2-5|TRBV6-6|NA
TGTGCCAGCAGTACCCGGGGCCAAGAGACCCAGTACTTC
CASSTRGQETQYF
>NA|TRBJ2-1|TRBV11-2|NA
TGTGCCAGCAGCTTAGTCATCACTAGTGGGGGGGCCAATGAGCAGTTCTTC
CASSLVITSGGANEQFF
>TRBD1|TRBJ1-2|TRBV14|few
TGTGCCAGCAGCCAAGACGCCGTGACAGGGTATCTCGATGGCTACACCTTC
CASSQDAVTGYLDGYTF
>NA|TRBJ2-2|TRBV2|few
TGTGCCAGCGATATAGGCGGGGCGGGCACCGGGGAGCTGTTTTTT
CASDIGGAGTGELFF
>NA|TRBJ1-2|TRBV6-2/TRBV6-3|NA
TGTGCCAGCAGTTATGACCACTCGGGCTATGGCTACACCTTC
CASSYDHSGYGYTF
>NA|TRBJ1-6|TRBV28|NA
TGTGCCAGCAGTGCGAGACCAGGGCGCAATTCACCCCTCCACTTT
CASSARPGRNSPLHF
>TRBD1|TRBJ1-2|TRBV4-2|NA
TGTGCCAGCAGCCAAGAACGGCAGGGGGTCAGTGGCTACACCTTC
CASSQERQGVSGYTF
>TRBD1|TRBJ2-5|TRBV18|once
TGTGCCAGCTCAAGGGACAGGGGCTGGGAGACCCAGTACTTC
CASSRDRGWETQYF
>TRBD2|TRBJ2-3|TRBV6-1|NA
TGTGCCAGCAGTGAGGGGGGGGGTACAGATACGCAGTATTTT
CASSEGGGTDTQYF
>NA|TRBJ2-3|TRBV10-3|NA
TGTGCCATCAGCTCCACAGATACGCAGTATTTT
CAISSTDTQYF
>TRBD1|TRBJ1-1|TRBV6-6|NA
TGTGCCAGCAGTTCCCCCCGGGACAGGGGGAACACTGAAGCTTTCTTT
CASSSPRDRGNTEAFF
>TRBD2|TRBJ2-2|TRBV6-1|NA
TGTGCCAGCAGTGTCGTAGCGGGGGGGGGCACCGGGGAGCTGTTTTTT
CASSVVAGGGTGELFF
>NA|TRBJ2-7|TRBV6-2/TRBV6-3|NA
TGTGCCAGCAGTTACTCGGGCAGCTCCTACGAGCAGTACTTC
CASSYSGSSYEQYF
>NA|TRBJ2-1|TRBV3-1/TRBV3-2|once
TGTGCCAGCAGCCAAGATCCGTCCTACAATGAGCAGTTCTTC
CASSQDPSYNEQFF
>TRBD2|TRBJ2-2|TRBV9|once
TGTGCCAGCAGCCCCCAGGGACTACTCGGGGAGCTGTTTTTT
CASSPQGLLGELFF
>NA|TRBJ2-7|TRBV18|NA
TGTGCCAGCTCACCACAGGCGGGGACCCAATACGAGCAGTACTTC
CASSPQAGTQYEQYF
>TRBD1|TRBJ1-1|TRBV13|NA
TGTGCCAGCAGCTTCGGGACAGGGGGCACTGAAGCTTTCTTT
CASSFGTGGTEAFF
>NA|TRBJ1-5|TRBV12-3/TRBV12-4|once
TGTGCCAGCAGCCTGCGTAGCAATCAGCCCCAGCATTTT
CASSLRSNQPQHF
>TRBD2|TRBJ2-7|TRBV10-3|NA
TGTGCCATCAGTGAGTTAAGCGGGGGGGCCGCCGAGCAGTACTTC
CAISELSGGAAEQYF
>NA|TRBJ2-1|TRBV3-1/TRBV3-2|NA
TGTGCCAGCAGCCGCCCTGGGGGGGGCCCGTTCTTC
CASSRPGGGPFF
>TRBD1|TRBJ2-7|TRBV19|NA
TGTGCCAGTAGTATTCTCGACTCCAGGGGGTACGAGCAGTACTTC
CASSILDSRGYEQYF
>NA|TRBJ2-6|TRBV2|once
TGTGCCAGCAGTACCGGGTATGCCAACGTCCTGACTTTC
CASSTGYANVLTF
>NA|TRBJ1-1|TRBV5-4|NA
TGTGCCAGCAGGTGGGCGGGTTGGGATGAAGCTTTCTTT
CASRWAGWDEAFF
>NA|TRBJ1-6|TRBV2|NA
TGTGCCAGCGTAGGACTTAGCTCCTATAATTCACCCCTCCACTTT
CASVGLSSYNSPLHF
>TRBD1|TRBJ1-1|TRBV24-1|NA
TGTGCCACCCCAAGGACAGGAGACTACACTGAAGCTTTCTTT
CATPRTGDYTEAFF
>NA|TRBJ1-2|TRBV19|NA
TGTGCCAGTAGTATGCTTGAGGGTTGGGACTATGGCTACACCTTC
CASSMLEGWDYGYTF
>NA|TRBJ1-3|TRBV7-9|NA
TGTGCCAGCAGCGCGACCTTCCGGGATTCTGGAAACACCATATATTTT
CASSATFRDSGNTIYF
>NA|TRBJ2-6|TRBV2|NA
TGTGCCAGCAGCCCTTCTGGGGCCAACGTCCTGACTTTC
CASSPSGANVLTF
>TRBD1|TRBJ1-2|TRBV6-5|once
TGTGCCAGCAGGCGTCCTGGCAGGGGGCTCTATGGCTACACCTTC
CASRRPGRGLYGYTF
>NA|TRBJ2-5|TRBV4-1|NA
TGCGCCAGCAGCCGCGGGGGCAGAGAGACCCAGTACTTC
CASSRGGRETQYF
>NA|TRBJ1-5|TRBV12-5|NA
TGTGCTAGTGGTGCAGGGGCTAGCAATCAGCCCCAGCATTTT
CASGAGASNQPQHF
>NA|TRBJ1-3|TRBV19|NA
TGTGCCAGTAGTTCCACCGGTAGGGGGAAATATTTT
CASSSTGRGKYF
>TRBD2|TRBJ2-1|TRBV7-2|NA
TGTGCCAGCAGGCCTCGACTAGCGGGGCCCTCAGAGCAGTTCTTC
CASRPRLAGPSEQFF
>NA|TRBJ1-1|TRBV28|NA
TGTGCCAGCAGTTTACCAGGAATCTCTGAAGCTTTCTTT
CASSLPGISEAFF
>TRBD2|TRBJ2-3|TRBV11-2|NA
TGTGCCAGCAGCTTGGGACTAGCGGGGGGGTATGATACGCAGTATTTT
CASSLGLAGGYDTQYF
>NA|TRBJ1-4|TRBV4-1|NA
TGCGCCAGCAGCCAAGGAACCCGGGATAATGAAAAACTGTTTTTT
CASSQGTRDNEKLFF
>TRBD1|TRBJ2-5|TRBV6-2/TRBV6-3|NA
TGTGCCAGCAGTTACCGGACAGGGGAAGAGACCCAGTACTTC
CASSYRTGEETQYF
>TRBD1|TRBJ2-2|TRBV7-6|NA
TGTGCCAGCAGCTTAGTAGGGACAGGGCCAAACACCGGGGAGCTGTTTTTT
CASSLVGTGPNTGELFF
>TRBD1|TRBJ2-5|TRBV10-3|NA
TGTGCCATCAGGAGAGGACAGGGGGGCGTAGAGACCCAGTACTTC
CAIRRGQGGVETQYF
>TRBD1|TRBJ1-2|TRBV6-5|few
TGTGCCAGCAGCGCGTTACAGGGGGCGGACTATGGCTACACCTTC
CASSALQGADYGYTF
>NA|TRBJ1-6|TRBV4-2|NA
TGTGCCAGCAGCCTAACCGGACAGCCCGGTGATTCACCCCTCCACTTT
CASSLTGQPGDSPLHF
>NA|TRBJ1-3|TRBV7-2|NA
TGTGCCAGCAGCTTAGACCGGGACCAGGGGAGAAACACCATATATTTT
CASSLDRDQGRNTIYF
>NA|TRBJ1-5|TRBV21-1|NA
TGTGCCAGCAGCTGGGCGCCAGGGGGCCCGCGCAATCAGCCCCAGCATTTT
CASSWAPGGPRNQPQHF